This T cell receptor beta chain was profiled in a study of blood T cells in healthy people across ages. Comment on this clonotype: Its antigen remains unidentified. Here the CDR3 omits its conserved ending phenylalanine or tryptophan, so a read error is the likely source.

CDR3 length equals 18 residues. Germline loops: CDR1 ENHRY, CDR2 SYGVKD. Unmatched junction bases numbered 6, after V lost 2 bases and J lost 0 bases. Study observations and caveats: Roughly linearly, TCR beta diversity per million T cells fell as age increased.

Together with a sample-barcoded 5' primer, a J-beta primer mix was included in a second PCR lasting roughly 6 to 12 cycles. Each CDR3 protein gets one entry after TCRdb re-called the 5' RACE reads with MiXCR. The table has over 1,200,000 distinct CDR3 sequences, almost 60% seen once. The source of this sequence is a young man in good health. J is TRBJ2-1 and V is TRBV10-3; TRBD2 aligns across 11 bases. Sequencing was performed on blood. CDR3 residues: CAISESRSGRVSYNEQFL. The DNA for the CDR3 is TGTGCCATCAGTGAGAGCCGTAGCGGGAGGGTCTCCTACAATGAGCAGTTCTTG.